Each of the 27 T cell receptor beta chains below was sequenced from the same sample in a study of blood T cell repertoires in COVID-19. Assay used: immunoSEQ multiplex PCR; TCRdb lists only in-frame clones, some missing. The table records about 240,000 clones, more than 75% of them present only once. Sequencing input: peripheral blood. The receptors originated from a woman aged 55-70 years with active or convalescent COVID-19.

The chain has TRBV21-1 and TRBJ1-1; TRBD1 is the table's D call, not checked against the DNA. TRBV21-1 corresponds to a pseudogene. The CDR3 sequence is 21 residues long. CDR3 nucleotides: TGTGCCAGCAGCAAACGGGGTGGGGGCGCCAGGTTTGACGCAATGAACACTGAAGCTTTCTTT. Amino acids: CASSKRGGGARFDAMNTEAFF.

The chain couples TRBV27 to TRBJ1-2, with TRBD1 identical over 9 bases. V gave up 7 bases and J gave up 8 bases; unmatched junction bases: 17. This CDR3 is built from 16 residues. The germline gives CDR1 MNHEY, CDR2 SMNVEV (reference sequence). This chain's CDR3 is CASKRGRTGDVWGYTF. Written as DNA, the CDR3 is TGTGCCAGCAAGAGGGGAAGGACAGGGGATGTGTGGGGCTACACCTTC.

The rearrangement uses TRBV4-3 and TRBJ1-1; D call uncertain. Germline CDR1 and CDR2: LGHNA and YSLEER. This CDR3 comprises 14 residues. Deletions cut 0 bases from V and 3 bases from J, with 8 bases between. CDR3 loop: CASSQDTAYTEAFF. DNA of the CDR3: TGCGCCAGCAGCCAAGACACAGCTTACACTGAAGCTTTCTTT.

Regarding this clone: Additional DNA sequences in this sample encode the identical CDR3. V is TRBV2 and J is TRBJ1-2; no reliable D call. Germline-derived CDR1 and CDR2 are SNHLY and FYNNEI. The CDR3 consists of 10 residues. Trimming cost V 6 bases and J 5 bases, with 4 bases left between them. CDR3 nucleotide sequence: TGTGCCAGCAGCGCGTATGGCTACACCTTC. Translating gives CASSAYGYTF. The variable domain in full, with the rest retrieved from reference TRBV2 and TRBJ1-2, is EPEVTQTPSHQVTQMGQEVILRCVPISNHLYFYWYRQILGQKVEFLVSFYNNEISEKSEIFDDQFSVERPDGSNFTLKIRSTKLEDSAMYFCASSAYGYTFGSGTRLTVV.

This chain uses TRBV3-1 (or the pseudogene TRBV3-2) with TRBJ2-1; D is ambiguous. V lost 1 base to trimming and J lost 5 bases, with 3 bases between them. The CDR3 extends over 12 amino acids. Germline V lookup: CDR1 LGHDT, CDR2 YNNKEL (reference sequence). CDR3 bases: TGTGCCAGCAGCCAAGCTAACAATGAGCAGTTCTTC. Its protein is CASSQANNEQFF.

The CDR3 DNA is TGTGCCAGCAGTAACCCCCACCCGACTAGTCATCAAGAGACCCAGTACTTC. Translating gives CASSNPHPTSHQETQYF. This chain joins TRBV6-2 or TRBV6-3 and TRBJ2-5; maybe TRBD2 (6 bases). CDR3 size: 17 residues. Germline V gives CDR1 MNHEY, CDR2 SVGEGT. V was shortened by 5 bases and J by 2 bases, with 21 bases between the two germline ends.

The chain combines TRBV19 with TRBJ1-6; 7 bases align to TRBD1. This CDR3 region has 16 residues. Trimming cost V 4 bases and J 6 bases; bases outside gene matches: 9. Germline V lookup: CDR1 LNHDA, CDR2 SQIVND (reference sequence). The CDR3 protein is CASSTANRGSNSPLHF. CDR3 bases: TGTGCCAGTAGTACTGCTAACAGGGGCAGTAATTCACCCCTCCACTTT.

V gene TRBV3-1 (or the pseudogene TRBV3-2) combines with J gene TRBJ2-7; 8 bases are shared with TRBD2. V lost 4 bases and J lost 3; bases outside the gene matches: 29. CDR3 length: 22 residues. Germline V gene lookup returns CDR1 LGHDT and CDR2 YNNKEL (reference sequence). DNA for the CDR3: TGTGCCAGCAGCCCCTACCTATCCGTCGTGGCGGGGGGACTACGACCCCACTACGAGCAGTACTTC. Protein product: CASSPYLSVVAGGLRPHYEQYF.

In its sample, this clone was seen once. The J gene is TRBJ2-1, the V gene TRBV3-1 (or the pseudogene TRBV3-2); 12 bases fit TRBD2. The germline V gene encodes CDR1 LGHDT and CDR2 YNNKEL (reference sequence). V lost 2 bases, J lost 3 bases, and 2 bases stayed unmatched. This CDR3 has 16 residues. The CDR3 spells CASSQRTSGNYNEQFF. DNA for the CDR3: TGTGCCAGCAGCCAACGGACTAGCGGGAACTACAATGAGCAGTTCTTC.

This clone was detected a few times. The rearrangement joins TRBV2 to TRBJ2-6, with D unresolved. Germline values: CDR1 SNHLY, CDR2 FYNNEI. The CDR3 has 14 amino acids. Trimming took off 8 bases at V and 2 bases at J, with 10 bases between the two ends. The CDR3 loop reads CASPNSAGANVLTF. The CDR3 nucleotides read TGTGCCAGCCCTAACAGTGCTGGGGCCAACGTCCTGACTTTC.

The chain couples TRBV28 to TRBJ1-1; D is unclear. Germline V gives CDR1 MDHEN, CDR2 SYDVKM. V was pared by 6 bases and J by 0 bases, with 8 bases between. The length of the CDR3 is 13 residues. CDR3: CASSSHMNTEAFF. The CDR3 DNA sequence: TGTGCCAGCAGCTCCCACATGAACACTGAAGCTTTCTTT.

The J gene is TRBJ1-3, the V gene TRBV10-3; 10 nucleotides match TRBD1. Trimming took 4 bases from V and 4 from J; bases not matched to a gene: 4. The CDR3 sequence is 15 residues long. Germline V gene data show CDR1 as ENHRY and CDR2 as SYGVKD. The DNA of the CDR3 is TGTGCCATCAGTGGACAGGGGGCGCAAGGAAACACCATATATTTT. Translation: CAISGQGAQGNTIYF.

The chain carries TRBV4-3 and TRBJ2-4, with 7 positions matching TRBD1. J lost 0 bases, V lost 0 bases, and 8 bases had no gene match. CDR1 LGHNA and CDR2 YSLEER come from the germline V gene. This CDR3 is 18 amino acids long. The CDR3 DNA is TGCGCCAGCAGCCAAGACGGGGCAGGGGGTATAGCCAAAAACATTCAGTACTTC. Protein product: CASSQDGAGGIAKNIQYF.

The chain joins TRBV19 to TRBJ2-7; the D gene is possibly TRBD2 (6 bases). The CDR3 loop spans 14 amino acids. Trimming pared 6 bases from V and 0 bases from J, leaving 12 bases between. Looked up from germline, CDR1 is LNHDA and CDR2 is SQIVND (reference sequence). CDR3 bases: TGTGCCAGTAGCCGGACTACGAGCTCCTACGAGCAGTACTTC. It yields the protein CASSRTTSSYEQYF.

This chain connects TRBV19 to TRBJ1-2; D remains ambiguous. The CDR3 totals 15 residues. V dropped 1 base and J dropped 1 base, with 10 bases sitting between them. CDR1 is LNHDA and CDR2 is SQIVND in the germline V gene (reference sequence). The CDR3 protein is CASSIGWRNNYGYTF. DNA for the CDR3: TGTGCCAGTAGTATAGGGTGGCGGAATAACTATGGCTACACCTTC.

The chain couples TRBV2 to TRBJ1-6, with 7 nucleotides matching TRBD1. Trimming cost V 9 bases and J 7 bases; bases outside gene matches: 12. Germline V gives CDR1 SNHLY, CDR2 FYNNEI. The CDR3 sequence is 15 residues long. DNA of the CDR3: TGTGCCAGTAATATAAACAGGGGTGTCAATTCACCCCTCCACTTT. This encodes CASNINRGVNSPLHF.

V is TRBV19 and J is TRBJ2-7; 9 positions agree with TRBD2. Germline loops: CDR1 LNHDA, CDR2 SQIVND (reference sequence). After removal of 6 bases from V and 8 bases from J, the junction contained 8 bases not matched to a gene. The CDR3 contains 13 residues. The CDR3: CASRGSGGFKQYF. The CDR3 nucleotides are TGTGCCAGTAGAGGTAGCGGGGGCTTCAAGCAGTACTTC.

CDR3 nucleotides: TGTGCCAGTAGTTCGCGGACTAGCGGCTACACAGATACGCAGTATTTT. It translates to CASSSRTSGYTDTQYF. V and J are TRBV19 and TRBJ2-3; 10 bases line up with TRBD2. Germline-derived CDR1 and CDR2 are LNHDA and SQIVND (reference sequence). The V segment lost 5 bases and the J segment 2 bases; nucleotides outside the gene matches: 7. The CDR3 sequence is 16 residues long.

The rearrangement joins TRBV30 to TRBJ1-6; tentatively, D is TRBD1 (5 bases). The length of the CDR3 is 16 residues. The ends were cut back, 4 bases at V and 0 bases at J, with 13 bases in the middle. Germline assignment: CDR1 GTSNPN and CDR2 SVGIG (reference sequence). CDR3 DNA sequence: TGTGCCTGGAATAGGGGCCCGAGCTCCTATAATTCACCCCTCCACTTT. As protein: CAWNRGPSSYNSPLHF.

This clone showed up just a few times. The V and J genes are TRBV5-1 and TRBJ1-6, with no clear D. Per the germline V gene, CDR1 is SGHRS and CDR2 is YFSETQ. V gave up 4 bases and J gave up 0 bases, with 17 bases separating them. CDR3 length: 18 residues. For the CDR3, the DNA is TGCGCCAGCAGCGACCTAGGTCCGGGGAGCTCCTATAATTCACCCCTCCACTTT. It specifies CASSDLGPGSSYNSPLHF.

This chain uses TRBV3-1 (or the pseudogene TRBV3-2) with TRBJ2-7, with 11 positions matching TRBD2. This CDR3 has 15 amino acids. Trimming removed 4 bases from V and 6 bases from J; junction bases left unmatched: 8. Per the germline V gene, CDR1 is LGHDT and CDR2 is YNNKEL (reference sequence). The CDR3 loop reads CASSPGLAGFSEQYF. CDR3 sequence (DNA): TGTGCCAGCAGCCCAGGACTAGCGGGCTTCTCCGAGCAGTACTTC.

J is TRBJ1-3 and V is TRBV18, with TRBD1 identical over 7 bases. The J segment lost 4 bases and the V segment lost 6 bases, leaving 9 bases of the junction unmatched. Germline lookup yields CDR1 KGHSH and CDR2 LQKENI. The CDR3 loop spans 15 amino acids. The DNA for the CDR3 is TGTGCCAGCTCCCTACCTGCGGGACAGGGAAACACCATATATTTT. Its protein is CASSLPAGQGNTIYF.

CDR3 nucleotides: TGTGCCAGCAGCCCACAGGGGAGGACCGGGGAGCTGTTTTTT. It yields the protein CASSPQGRTGELFF. The chain is built from TRBV7-2 and TRBJ2-2, with D tentatively TRBD1 (7 bases). Germline V gives CDR1 SGHTA, CDR2 FQGNSA. V lost 5 bases, J lost 5 bases, and 12 bases lay in between. CDR3 length: 14 residues.

The CDR3 loop is CASSSGQLPDYGYTF. The CDR3 DNA is TGCGCCAGCAGCTCCGGACAGCTACCTGACTATGGCTACACCTTC. J is TRBJ1-2 and V is TRBV5-1; weak D call: TRBD1 (6 bases). V lost 3 bases and J lost 3, with 15 bases in between. The germline CDR1 and CDR2 sequences are SGHRS and YFSETQ. This CDR3 has 15 residues.

In its sample, this clone was seen a few times. This rearrangement joins TRBV6-4 to TRBJ1-1; D remains unclear. Germline values: CDR1 MRHNA, CDR2 SNTAGT. Between the trimmed V and J ends, which lost 7 bases and 0 bases, there was a span of 18 bases. The CDR3 runs 16 residues. CDR3 residues: CASKENHLVMNTEAFF. CDR3 nucleotides: TGTGCCAGCAAAGAAAACCACTTGGTCATGAACACTGAAGCTTTCTTT.

The CDR3 bases are TGCGCCAGCAGCTTGGACGGGACAGGGAACCGGTGGGGACATGGCTACACCTTC. Protein: CASSLDGTGNRWGHGYTF. V is TRBV5-1 and J is TRBJ1-2; 9 bases are shared with TRBD1. CDR1 is SGHRS and CDR2 is YFSETQ in the germline V gene. The ends lost 0 bases at V and 6 bases at J; junction bases unmatched: 15. The CDR3 length is 18 residues.

This chain links TRBV7-2 with TRBJ1-3; TRBD1 might be the D (6 bases). Germline assignment: CDR1 SGHTA and CDR2 FQGNSA. CDR3 size: 17 residues. Trimming took 4 bases from V and 0 from J, leaving 16 bases between them. DNA of the CDR3: TGTGCCAGCAGCTGGGCAGGGGCGCAGAGCTCTGGAAACACCATATATTTT. This codes for CASSWAGAQSSGNTIYF.